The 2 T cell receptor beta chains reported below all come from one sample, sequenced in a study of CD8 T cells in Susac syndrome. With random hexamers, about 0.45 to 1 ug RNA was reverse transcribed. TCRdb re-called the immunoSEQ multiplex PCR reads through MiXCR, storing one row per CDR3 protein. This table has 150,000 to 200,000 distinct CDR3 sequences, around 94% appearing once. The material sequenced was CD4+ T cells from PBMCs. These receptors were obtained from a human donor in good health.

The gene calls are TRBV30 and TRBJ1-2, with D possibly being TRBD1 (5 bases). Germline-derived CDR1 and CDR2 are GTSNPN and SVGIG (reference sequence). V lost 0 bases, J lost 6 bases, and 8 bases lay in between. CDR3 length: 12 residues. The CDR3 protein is CAWSVPGDGYTF. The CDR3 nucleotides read TGTGCCTGGAGTGTACCGGGGGATGGCTACACCTTC. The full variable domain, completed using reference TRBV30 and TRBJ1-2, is SQTIHQWPATLVQPVGSPLSLECTVEGTSNPNLYWYRQAAGRGLQLLFYSVGIGQISSEVPQNLSASRPQDRQFILSSKKLLLSDSGFYLCAWSVPGDGYTFGSGTRLTVV.

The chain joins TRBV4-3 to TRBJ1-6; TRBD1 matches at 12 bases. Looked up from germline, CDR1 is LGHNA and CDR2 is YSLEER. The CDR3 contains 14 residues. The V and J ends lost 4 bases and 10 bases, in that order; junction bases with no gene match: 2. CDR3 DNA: TGCGCCAGCAGCCGGGACAGGGGGCTGTCACCCCTCCACTTT. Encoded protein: CASSRDRGLSPLHF.